This T cell receptor beta chain was recorded in a study of blood T cell repertoires in COVID-19 (TCRdb year 2020). Broadly, across the study: Samples from collaborators originated in the United States, Italy and Spain and spanned both the acute and convalescent phases of COVID-19. The prospective study material was composed of cDNA or gDNA derived from T cells, B-cell-depleted T cells, or PBMCs. Subjects who had been exposed to COVID-19, were actively infected with it, or had recovered from it provided the deeply sampled blood TCRbeta repertoires that made up the dataset. The repertoires were released in a freely available public database intended as a resource for research on the immune response to SARS-CoV-2. Samples were obtained from the ongoing ImmuneRACE study (first 160 participants) and from over 1,000 subjects provided by 6 global collaborators. Sample metadata almost always included a de-identified subject ID, COVID-19 status, age in years and sex. Where available, HLA class I and class II types were obtained from metadata supplied by the sample provider rather than from assay-based typing.

Study-wide findings and limitations: How much clinical and demographic metadata was included differed by source and by participant, and the metadata was provided uncurated.

TCRbeta CDR3 regions were amplified from genomic DNA by means of the immunoSEQ Assay, a bias-controlled multiplex PCR. The authors processed their data as follows. Nucleated cell counts per sample were estimated from amplification of reference gene primers within the assay. To quantify the absolute abundance of each unique TCRbeta CDR3 rearrangement, sequence reads were collapsed and filtered. For each sample, productive Simpson clonality was calculated as the square root of Simpson's diversity index across productive rearrangements. This is the immuneACCESS table as TCRdb keeps it, with only in-frame sequences that have V and J called. A part of the clones is gone; compared with another copy, unresolved V genes explain less than half, and the rest is unexplained. V and J calls and clone size come straight from that table; D and trimming were deduced from the DNA. This sample is represented by 170,000 or so clones; 80% to 90% of them were singletons. The top ten constitute under 2% of the sample.

As for this clone: The specificity of this receptor is unknown. No base quality values were provided; no much bigger clone lies one nucleotide off.

The CDR3 holds 15 amino acids from the cysteine to the phenylalanine. Only the CDR3 part of the read is kept: 45 bases, read in frame from the first base. As encoded in the germline V gene, CDR1 is SGHTA while CDR2 is FQGNSA. V is shortened by 5 bases, J by 7 bases, and the region joining them spans 17 bases. Another Seattle source contributed samples from volunteer blood donors who had recovered from COVID-19. Collaborating institutions collected whole blood in K2EDTA tubes following their own protocols. For TCRbeta analysis, collaborators shipped samples in one of three forms: frozen whole blood, isolated PBMCs, or DNA extracted from either of those sample types.

The rearrangement joined TRBV7-2 to TRBJ1-4; no D segment can be confidently identified. Sequencing input: peripheral blood. The sequence was collected from a man younger than 35 who had recovered from COVID-19. The DNA sequence follows: TGTGCCAGCAGCCCCAGTGTCTGGTTTGGTGAAAAACTGTTTTTT. It is translated as CASSPSVWFGEKLFF. With the rest looked up from the reference TRBV7-2 and TRBJ1-4 genes rather than sequenced, the full variable domain is GAGVSQSPSNKVTEKGKDVELRCDPISGHTALYWYRQSLGQGLEFLIYFQGNSAPDKSGLPSDRFSAERTGGSVSTLTIQRTQQEDSAVYLCASSPSVWFGEKLFFGSGTQLSVL.